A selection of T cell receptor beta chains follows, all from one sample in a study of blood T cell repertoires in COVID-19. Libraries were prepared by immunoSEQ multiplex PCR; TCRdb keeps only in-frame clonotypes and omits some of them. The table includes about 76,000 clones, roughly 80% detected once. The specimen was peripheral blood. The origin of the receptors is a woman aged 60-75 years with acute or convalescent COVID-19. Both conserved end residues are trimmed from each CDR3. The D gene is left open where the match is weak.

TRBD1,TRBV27,ASIRREVDRAGYT
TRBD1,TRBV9,ASSRGPNEKLF
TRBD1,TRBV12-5,ASGIGTGGNTIY
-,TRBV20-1,SASRELVAGELF
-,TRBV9,ASSVAGSTEAF
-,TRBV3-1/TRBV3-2,ASSHPNREPPYEQY
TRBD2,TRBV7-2,ASSKTSGGNTGELF
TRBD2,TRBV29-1,SVGAGGTDTQY
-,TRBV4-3,ASSQDAGISGNTIY
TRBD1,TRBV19,ASSRNRDSSYEQY
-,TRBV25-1,ASSPETGTNNSPLH
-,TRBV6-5,ASSFSEISGNTIY
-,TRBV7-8,ASTDWGQGTEAF
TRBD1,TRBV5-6,ASSLAHQGANYGYT
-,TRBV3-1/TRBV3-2,ASSQGYPTENNQPQH
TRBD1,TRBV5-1,ASSFSGTGGDRNYGYT
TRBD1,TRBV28,ASSLQGADTEAF
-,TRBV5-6,ASSLEGWSNQPQH
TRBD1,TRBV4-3,ASSQETGGYEQY
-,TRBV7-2,ASSPWQDTYGYT
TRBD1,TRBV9,ASSPQGGANTEAF
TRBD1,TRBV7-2,ASSLAGQGGSPLH
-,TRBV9,ASSEAGRPDTQY
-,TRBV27,ASRMTGLPATNEKLF
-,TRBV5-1,ASSLEGFSNQPQH
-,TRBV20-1,SASRAGNDNNEQF
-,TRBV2,ASSQGGPVLF
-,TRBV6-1,ASSERGDGYT
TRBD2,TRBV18,ASSYLRSSGLGYNEQF
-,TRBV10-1,ASSEEGWTGELF
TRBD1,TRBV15,ATSRDLGTGGASTEAF
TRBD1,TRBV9,ASSVRGTNEKLF
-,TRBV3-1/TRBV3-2,ASSQTLTRGYGELF
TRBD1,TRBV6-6,ASSRGQGKISPLH
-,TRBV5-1,ASSSQGSVNYGYT
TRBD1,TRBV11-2,ASSLAPQGAGEAF
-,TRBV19,ASKRNTEAF
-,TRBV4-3,ASSQDQAADYGYT
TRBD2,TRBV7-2,ASSFLAGEQF
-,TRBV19,ASSNRNTEAF
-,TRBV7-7,ASSLAQGTNEKLF
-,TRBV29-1,SVVTSSGNTIY
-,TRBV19,ASLGGDGYT
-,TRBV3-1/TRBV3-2,ASSQLPPQGNSPLH